This TCR beta chain comes out of a study of T cells in Graves' hyperthyroidism and ophthalmopathy. Study-level results: Among clonotypes expanded in thyroid above 0.001, most were also found in blood.

RNA transcripts provided the source from which TCR beta CDR3 regions were amplified. The study used the HTBI primer set for a first-round RT-PCR of the TCR CDR3. In TCRdb, the multiplex PCR reads were re-called with MiXCR into one record per CDR3 protein. This sample has a few hundred thousand distinct CDR3 sequences; 15% to 20% occur once, and the top ten carry around 61%. Worth noting for this clonotype: Its antigen is unknown.

This CDR3 has 14 residues. Trimming removed 5 bases from V and 3 bases from J, with 13 bases in between. Germline assignment: CDR1 SGHAT and CDR2 FQNNGV. The V call is TRBV11-2, the J call TRBJ2-5; tentative D call: TRBD1 (6 bases). Specimen: blood. The origin of this receptor is a woman aged 55-69 years with Graves' ophthalmopathy. CDR3 residues: CASSPTGPKETQYF. The CDR3 DNA is TGTGCCAGCAGCCCGACAGGACCCAAAGAGACCCAGTACTTC.